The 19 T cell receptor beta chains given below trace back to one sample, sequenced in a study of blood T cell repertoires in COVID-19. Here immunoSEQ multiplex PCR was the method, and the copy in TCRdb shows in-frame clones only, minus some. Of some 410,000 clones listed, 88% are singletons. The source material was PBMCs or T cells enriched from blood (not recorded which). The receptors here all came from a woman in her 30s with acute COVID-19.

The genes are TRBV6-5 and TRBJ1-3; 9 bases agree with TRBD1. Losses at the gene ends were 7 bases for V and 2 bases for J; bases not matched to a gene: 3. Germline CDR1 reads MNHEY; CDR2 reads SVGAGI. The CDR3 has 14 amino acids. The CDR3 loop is CASTGTGTGNTIYF. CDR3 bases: TGTGCCAGCACTGGGACAGGGACTGGAAACACCATATATTTT.

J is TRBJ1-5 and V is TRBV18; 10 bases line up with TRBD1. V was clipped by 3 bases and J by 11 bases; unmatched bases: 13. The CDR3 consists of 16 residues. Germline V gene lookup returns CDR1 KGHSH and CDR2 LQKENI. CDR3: CASSPAGQGGRVAQHF. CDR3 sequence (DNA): TGTGCCAGCTCACCTGCCGGACAGGGGGGCCGTGTAGCCCAGCATTTT.

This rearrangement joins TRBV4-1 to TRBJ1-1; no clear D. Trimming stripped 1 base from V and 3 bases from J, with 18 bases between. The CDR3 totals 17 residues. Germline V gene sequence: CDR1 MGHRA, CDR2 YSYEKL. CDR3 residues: CASSQVFRDAVDTEAFF. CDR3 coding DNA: TGCGCCAGCAGCCAAGTCTTTCGGGATGCGGTAGACACTGAAGCTTTCTTT.

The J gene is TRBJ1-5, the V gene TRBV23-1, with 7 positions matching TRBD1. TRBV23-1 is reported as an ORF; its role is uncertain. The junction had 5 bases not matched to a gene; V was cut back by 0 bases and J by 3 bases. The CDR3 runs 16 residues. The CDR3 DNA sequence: TGCGCCAGCAGTCAATCGGAGGGACAGTACAATCAGCCCCAGCATTTT. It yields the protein CASSQSEGQYNQPQHF.

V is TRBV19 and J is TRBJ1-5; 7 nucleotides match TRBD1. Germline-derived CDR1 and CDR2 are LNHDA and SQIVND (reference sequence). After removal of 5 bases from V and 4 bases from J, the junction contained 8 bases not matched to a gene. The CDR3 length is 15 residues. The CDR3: CASSAMTGKNQPQHF. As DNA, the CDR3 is TGTGCCAGTAGTGCCATGACAGGGAAGAATCAGCCCCAGCATTTT.

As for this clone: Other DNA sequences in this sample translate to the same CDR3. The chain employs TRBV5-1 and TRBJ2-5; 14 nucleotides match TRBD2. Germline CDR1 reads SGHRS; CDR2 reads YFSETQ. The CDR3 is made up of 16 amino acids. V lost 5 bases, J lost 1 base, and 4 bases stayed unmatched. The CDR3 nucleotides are TGCGCCAGCAGTCTAGGACTAGCGGGGGGCCAAGAGACCCAGTACTTC. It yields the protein CASSLGLAGGQETQYF.

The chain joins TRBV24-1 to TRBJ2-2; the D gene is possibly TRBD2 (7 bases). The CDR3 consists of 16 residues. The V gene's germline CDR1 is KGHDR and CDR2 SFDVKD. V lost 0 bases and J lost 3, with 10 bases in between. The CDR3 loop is CATSDLGGADTGELFF. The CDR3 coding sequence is TGTGCCACCAGTGATTTGGGGGGGGCGGACACCGGGGAGCTGTTTTTT.

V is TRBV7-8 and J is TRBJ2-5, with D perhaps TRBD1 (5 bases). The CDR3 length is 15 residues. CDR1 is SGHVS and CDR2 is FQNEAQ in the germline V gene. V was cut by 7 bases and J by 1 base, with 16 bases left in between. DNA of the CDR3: TGTGCCAGCACCCAGGGCGGCGACAGCCAAGAGACCCAGTACTTC. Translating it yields CASTQGGDSQETQYF.

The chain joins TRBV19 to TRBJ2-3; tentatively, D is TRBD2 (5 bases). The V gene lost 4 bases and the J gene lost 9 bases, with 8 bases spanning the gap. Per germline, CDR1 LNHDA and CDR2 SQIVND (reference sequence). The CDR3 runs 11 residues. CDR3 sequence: CASSKGVTQYF. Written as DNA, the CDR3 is TGTGCCAGTAGTAAGGGAGTAACGCAGTATTTT.

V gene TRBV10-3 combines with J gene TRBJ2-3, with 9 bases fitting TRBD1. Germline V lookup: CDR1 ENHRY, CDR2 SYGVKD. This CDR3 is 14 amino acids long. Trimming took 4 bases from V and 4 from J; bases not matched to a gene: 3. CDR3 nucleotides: TGTGCCATCAGTGCGGACAGGGGTGCAGATACGCAGTATTTT. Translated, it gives CAISADRGADTQYF.

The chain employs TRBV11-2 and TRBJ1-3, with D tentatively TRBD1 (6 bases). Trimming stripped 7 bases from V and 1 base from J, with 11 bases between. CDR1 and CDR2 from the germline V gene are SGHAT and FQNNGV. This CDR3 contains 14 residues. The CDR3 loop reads CASKQGFSGNTIYF. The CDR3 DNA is TGTGCCAGCAAGCAGGGGTTTTCTGGAAACACCATATATTTT.

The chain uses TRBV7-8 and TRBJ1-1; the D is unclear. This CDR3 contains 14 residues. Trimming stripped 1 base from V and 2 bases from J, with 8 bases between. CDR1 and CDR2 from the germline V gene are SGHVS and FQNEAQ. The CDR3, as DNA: TGTGCCAGCAGCTTAGTCATCCAAAACACTGAAGCTTTCTTT. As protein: CASSLVIQNTEAFF.

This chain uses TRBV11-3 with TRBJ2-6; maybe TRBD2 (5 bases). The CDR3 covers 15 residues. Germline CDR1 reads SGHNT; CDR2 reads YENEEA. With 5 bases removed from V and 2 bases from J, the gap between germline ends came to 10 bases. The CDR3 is CASSHGIAGANVLTF. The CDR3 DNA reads TGTGCCAGCAGCCACGGGATTGCTGGGGCCAACGTCCTGACTTTC.

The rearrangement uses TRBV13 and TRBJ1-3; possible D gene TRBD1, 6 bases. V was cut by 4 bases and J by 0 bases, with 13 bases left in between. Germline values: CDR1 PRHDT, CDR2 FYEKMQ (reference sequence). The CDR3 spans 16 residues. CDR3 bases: TGTGCCAGCAGCTCGATACGGGACACCTCTGGAAACACCATATATTTT. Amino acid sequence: CASSSIRDTSGNTIYF.

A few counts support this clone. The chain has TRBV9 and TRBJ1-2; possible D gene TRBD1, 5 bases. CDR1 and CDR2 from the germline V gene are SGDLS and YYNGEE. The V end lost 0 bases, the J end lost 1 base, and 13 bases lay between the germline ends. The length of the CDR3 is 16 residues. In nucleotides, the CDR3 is TGTGCCAGCAGCGTAGGATCAGGGTTGGGTAACTATGGCTACACCTTC. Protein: CASSVGSGLGNYGYTF.

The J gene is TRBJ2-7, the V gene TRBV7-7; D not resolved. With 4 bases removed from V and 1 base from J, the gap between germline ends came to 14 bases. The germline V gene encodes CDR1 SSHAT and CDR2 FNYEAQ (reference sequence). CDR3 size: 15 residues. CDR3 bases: TGTGCCAGCAGCTCGACGAGGCCGGAATCCTACGAGCAGTACTTC. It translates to CASSSTRPESYEQYF.

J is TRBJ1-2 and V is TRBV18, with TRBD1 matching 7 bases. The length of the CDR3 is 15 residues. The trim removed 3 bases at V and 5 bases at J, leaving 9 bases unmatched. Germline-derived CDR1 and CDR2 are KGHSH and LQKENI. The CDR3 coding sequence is TGTGCCAGCTCACCCACCTGGACAGGTGGATATGGCTACACCTTC. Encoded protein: CASSPTWTGGYGYTF. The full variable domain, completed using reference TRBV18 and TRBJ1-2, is NAGVMQNPRHLVRRRGQEARLRCSPMKGHSHVYWYRQLPEEGLKFMVYLQKENIIDESGMPKERFSAEFPKEGPSILRIQQVVRGDSAAYFCASSPTWTGGYGYTFGSGTRLTVV.

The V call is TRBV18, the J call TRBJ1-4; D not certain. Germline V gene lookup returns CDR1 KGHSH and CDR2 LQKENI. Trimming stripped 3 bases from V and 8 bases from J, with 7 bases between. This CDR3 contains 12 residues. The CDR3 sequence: CASSPSVEKLFF. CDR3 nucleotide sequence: TGTGCCAGCTCACCGTCGGTGGAAAAACTGTTTTTT.

The CDR3, as DNA: TGTGCCAGCAGCTTAGGAGGAATCGGAAACACCATATATTTT. Amino acids: CASSLGGIGNTIYF. The rearrangement uses TRBV11-2 and TRBJ1-3; no clear D gene. The CDR3 covers 14 residues. V was clipped by 1 base and J by 4 bases, with 8 bases between them. The germline CDR1 and CDR2 sequences are SGHAT and FQNNGV.